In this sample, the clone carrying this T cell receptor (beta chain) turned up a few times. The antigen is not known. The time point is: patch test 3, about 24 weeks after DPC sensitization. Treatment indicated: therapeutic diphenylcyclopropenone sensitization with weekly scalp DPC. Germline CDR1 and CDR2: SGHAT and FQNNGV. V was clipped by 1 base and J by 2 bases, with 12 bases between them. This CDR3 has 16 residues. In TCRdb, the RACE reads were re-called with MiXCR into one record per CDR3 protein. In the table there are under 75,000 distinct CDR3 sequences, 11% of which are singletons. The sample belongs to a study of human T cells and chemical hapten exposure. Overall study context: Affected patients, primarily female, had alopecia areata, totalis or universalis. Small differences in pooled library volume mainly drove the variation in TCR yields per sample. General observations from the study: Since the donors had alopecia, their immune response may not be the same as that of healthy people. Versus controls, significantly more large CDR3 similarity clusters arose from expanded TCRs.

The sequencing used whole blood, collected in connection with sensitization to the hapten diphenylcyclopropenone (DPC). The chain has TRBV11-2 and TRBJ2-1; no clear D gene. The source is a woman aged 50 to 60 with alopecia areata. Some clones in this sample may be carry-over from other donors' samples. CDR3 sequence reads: CASSLVARTTYNEQFF. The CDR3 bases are TGTGCCAGCAGCTTAGTCGCGCGGACCACCTACAATGAGCAGTTCTTC.